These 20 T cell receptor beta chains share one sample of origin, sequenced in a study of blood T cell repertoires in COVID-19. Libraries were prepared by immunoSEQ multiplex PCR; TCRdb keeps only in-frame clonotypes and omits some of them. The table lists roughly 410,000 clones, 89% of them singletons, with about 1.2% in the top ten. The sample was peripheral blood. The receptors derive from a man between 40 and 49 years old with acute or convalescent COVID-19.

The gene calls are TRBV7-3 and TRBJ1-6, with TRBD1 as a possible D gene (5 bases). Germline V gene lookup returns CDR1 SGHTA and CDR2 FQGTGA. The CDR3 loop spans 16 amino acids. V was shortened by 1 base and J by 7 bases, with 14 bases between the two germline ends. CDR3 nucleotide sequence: TGTGCCAGCAGCTTAAGGGCAGGGTCGCCCAATTCACCCCTCCACTTT. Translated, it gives CASSLRAGSPNSPLHF.

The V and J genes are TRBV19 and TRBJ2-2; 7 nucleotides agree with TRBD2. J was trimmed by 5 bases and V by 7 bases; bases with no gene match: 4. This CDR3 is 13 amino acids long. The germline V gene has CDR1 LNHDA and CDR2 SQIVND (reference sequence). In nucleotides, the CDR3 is TGTGCCAGTACACGGGGGGAGACCGGGGAGCTGTTTTTT. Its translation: CASTRGETGELFF.

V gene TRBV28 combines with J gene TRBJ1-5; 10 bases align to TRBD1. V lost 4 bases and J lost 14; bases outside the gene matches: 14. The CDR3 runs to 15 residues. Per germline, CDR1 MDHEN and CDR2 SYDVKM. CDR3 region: CASSSFEDRGFLEHF. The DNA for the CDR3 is TGTGCCAGCAGTTCTTTCGAGGACAGGGGGTTCCTCGAGCATTTT. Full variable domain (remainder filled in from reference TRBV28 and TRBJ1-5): DVKVTQSSRYLVKRTGEKVFLECVQDMDHENMFWYRQDPGLGLRLIYFSYDVKMKEKGDIPEGYSVSREKKERFSLILESASTNQTSMYLCASSSFEDRGFLEHFGDGTRLSIL.

CDR3 nucleotides: TGTGCCAGCAGCTCCGGGGAAACCTCCTACAATGAGCAGTTCTTC. It encodes CASSSGETSYNEQFF. The chain links TRBV27 to TRBJ2-1, with a possible D match to TRBD2 (5 bases). The germline V gene encodes CDR1 MNHEY and CDR2 SMNVEV (reference sequence). V lost 6 bases, J lost 0 bases, and 12 bases lay in between. This CDR3 spans 15 amino acids.

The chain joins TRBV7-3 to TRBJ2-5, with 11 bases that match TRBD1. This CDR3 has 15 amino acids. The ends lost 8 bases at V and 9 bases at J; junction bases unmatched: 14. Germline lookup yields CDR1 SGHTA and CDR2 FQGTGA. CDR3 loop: CASSQMGTGGAPQYF. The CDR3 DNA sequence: TGTGCCAGCTCCCAAATGGGGACAGGGGGTGCACCCCAGTACTTC.

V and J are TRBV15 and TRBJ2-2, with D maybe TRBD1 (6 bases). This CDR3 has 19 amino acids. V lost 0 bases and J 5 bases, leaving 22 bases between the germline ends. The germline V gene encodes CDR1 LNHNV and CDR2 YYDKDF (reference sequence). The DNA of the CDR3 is TGTGCCACCAGCAGAGATGCCCTCCCGGAGACAGGCTGGACCGGGGAGCTGTTTTTT. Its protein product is CATSRDALPETGWTGELFF.

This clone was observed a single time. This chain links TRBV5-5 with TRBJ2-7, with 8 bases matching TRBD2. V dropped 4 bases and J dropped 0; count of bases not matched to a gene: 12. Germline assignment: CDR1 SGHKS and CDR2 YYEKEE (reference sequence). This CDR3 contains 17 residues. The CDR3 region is CASSNRRRGAISYEQYF. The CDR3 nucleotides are TGTGCCAGCAGCAACAGAAGGCGGGGGGCTATCTCCTACGAGCAGTACTTC.

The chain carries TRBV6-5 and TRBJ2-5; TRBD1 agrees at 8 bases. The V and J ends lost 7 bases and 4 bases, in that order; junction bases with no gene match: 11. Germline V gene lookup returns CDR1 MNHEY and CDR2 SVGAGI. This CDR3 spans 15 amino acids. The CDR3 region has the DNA TGTGCCAGCAAAGAGCACAGGGGGACCCGAGAGACCCAGTACTTC. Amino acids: CASKEHRGTRETQYF.

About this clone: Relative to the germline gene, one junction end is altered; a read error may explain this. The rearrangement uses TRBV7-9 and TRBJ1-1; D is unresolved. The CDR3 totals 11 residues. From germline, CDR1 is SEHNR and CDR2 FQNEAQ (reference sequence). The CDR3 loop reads CASSFYPEAFF. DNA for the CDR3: TGTGCCAGCAGCTTCTATCCTGAGGCTTTCTTT.

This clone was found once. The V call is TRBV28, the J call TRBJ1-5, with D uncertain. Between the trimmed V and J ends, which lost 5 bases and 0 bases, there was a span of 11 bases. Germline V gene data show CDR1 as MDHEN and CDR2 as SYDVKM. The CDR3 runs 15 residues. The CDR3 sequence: CASSGGLYSNQPQHF. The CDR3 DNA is TGTGCCAGCAGTGGAGGACTTTATAGCAATCAGCCCCAGCATTTT.

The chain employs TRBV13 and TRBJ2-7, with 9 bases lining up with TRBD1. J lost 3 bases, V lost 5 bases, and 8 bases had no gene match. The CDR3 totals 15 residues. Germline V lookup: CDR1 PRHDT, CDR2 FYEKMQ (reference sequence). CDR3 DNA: TGTGCCAGCAGCCCGGCCCAGGACAGGGGCTACGAGCAGTACTTC. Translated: CASSPAQDRGYEQYF.

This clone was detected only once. CDR3 region: CASSSSGENGYTF. The CDR3 DNA sequence: TGTGCCAGCAGTTCCTCAGGGGAGAATGGCTACACCTTC. The chain has TRBV27 and TRBJ1-2; D possibly corresponds to TRBD1 (6 bases). This CDR3 contains 13 residues. V lost 4 bases and J 6 bases, leaving 12 bases between the germline ends. Germline V gene sequence: CDR1 MNHEY, CDR2 SMNVEV (reference sequence).

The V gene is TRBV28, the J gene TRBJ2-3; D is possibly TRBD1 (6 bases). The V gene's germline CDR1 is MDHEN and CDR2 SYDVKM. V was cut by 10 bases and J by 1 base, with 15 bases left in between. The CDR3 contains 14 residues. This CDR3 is CATGSNRGTDTQYF. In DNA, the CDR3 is TGTGCCACCGGCTCGAACAGGGGCACAGATACGCAGTATTTT. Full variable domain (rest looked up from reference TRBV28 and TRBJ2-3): DVKVTQSSRYLVKRTGEKVFLECVQDMDHENMFWYRQDPGLGLRLIYFSYDVKMKEKGDIPEGYSVSREKKERFSLILESASTNQTSMYLCATGSNRGTDTQYFGPGTRLTVL.

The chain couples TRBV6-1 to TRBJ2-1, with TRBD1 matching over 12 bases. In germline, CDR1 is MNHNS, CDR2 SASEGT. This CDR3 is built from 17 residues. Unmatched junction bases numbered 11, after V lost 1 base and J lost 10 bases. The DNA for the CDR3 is TGTGCCAGCAGTGAAGGAATCAGGGGACAGGGGGCGGGCGAGCAGTTCTTC. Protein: CASSEGIRGQGAGEQFF.

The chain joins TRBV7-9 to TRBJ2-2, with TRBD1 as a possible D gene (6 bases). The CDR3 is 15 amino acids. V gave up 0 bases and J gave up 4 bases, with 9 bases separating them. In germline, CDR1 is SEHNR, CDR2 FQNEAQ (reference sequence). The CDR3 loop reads CASSLATGLTGELFF. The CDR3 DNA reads TGTGCCAGCAGCTTAGCCACAGGGCTCACCGGGGAGCTGTTTTTT.

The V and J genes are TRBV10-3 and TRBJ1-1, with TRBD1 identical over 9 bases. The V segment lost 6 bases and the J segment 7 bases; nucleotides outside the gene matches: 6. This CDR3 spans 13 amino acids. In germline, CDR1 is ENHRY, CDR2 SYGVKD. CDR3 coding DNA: TGTGCCATCAGCAAGGACAGGGGTGGTGAAGCTTTCTTT. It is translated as CAISKDRGGEAFF.

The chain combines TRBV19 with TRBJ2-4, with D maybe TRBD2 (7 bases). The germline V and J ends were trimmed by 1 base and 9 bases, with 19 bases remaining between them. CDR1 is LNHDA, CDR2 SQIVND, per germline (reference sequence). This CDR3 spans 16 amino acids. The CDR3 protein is CASSIGGGGGDGIQYF. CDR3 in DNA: TGTGCCAGTAGTATAGGAGGGGGAGGGGGTGACGGCATTCAGTACTTC.

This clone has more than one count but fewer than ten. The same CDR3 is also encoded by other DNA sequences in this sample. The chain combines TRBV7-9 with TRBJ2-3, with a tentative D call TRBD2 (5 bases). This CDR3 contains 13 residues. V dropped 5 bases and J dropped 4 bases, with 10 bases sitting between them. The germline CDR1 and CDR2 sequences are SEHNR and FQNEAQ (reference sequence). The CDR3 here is CASSPRGPDTQYF. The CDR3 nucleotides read TGTGCCAGCAGCCCTCGAGGGCCAGATACGCAGTATTTT.

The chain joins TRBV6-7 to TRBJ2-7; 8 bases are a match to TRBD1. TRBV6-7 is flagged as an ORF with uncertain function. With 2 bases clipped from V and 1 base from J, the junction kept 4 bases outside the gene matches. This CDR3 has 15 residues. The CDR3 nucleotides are TGTGCCAGCAGTTACCGGCGGGACAGGTCCTACGAGCAGTACTTC. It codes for CASSYRRDRSYEQYF.

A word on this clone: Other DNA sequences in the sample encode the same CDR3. For the CDR3, the DNA is TGTGCCAGCAGCAGGACAGGCGATCAGCCCCAGCATTTT. Residues: CASSRTGDQPQHF. The rearrangement joins TRBV6-5 to TRBJ1-5, with 7 positions matching TRBD1. The germline CDR1 and CDR2 sequences are MNHEY and SVGAGI. The CDR3 contains 13 residues. V shed 6 bases, J shed 5 bases, and the junction held 4 bases outside the gene matches.